The next 25 T cell receptor beta chains were all read from a single sample in a study of cytomegalovirus exposure and HLA in healthy donors. Researchers ran the PCR with 60 Vbeta and 13 Jbeta primers. Some clones are missing from TCRdb's copy, which holds only in-frame ones; the method was immunoSEQ multiplex PCR. The top ten clones hold roughly 1.7% of a sample with tens of thousands of clones, around 76% of them seen once. Material for sequencing was PBMCs. Receptors were obtained from a man aged 35 to 55 in good health and CMV-seronegative.

The J gene is TRBJ2-2, the V gene TRBV5-1, with TRBD1 as a possible D gene (6 bases). Looked up from germline, CDR1 is SGHRS and CDR2 is YFSETQ. V was clipped by 4 bases and J by 4 bases, with 8 bases between them. The CDR3 spans 13 residues. CDR3 region: CASSPTGTGELFF. In DNA, the CDR3 is TGCGCCAGCAGCCCGACAGGCACCGGGGAGCTGTTTTTT.

The V and J genes are TRBV27 and TRBJ2-2, with D possibly matching TRBD2 (5 bases). CDR1 and CDR2 from the germline V gene are MNHEY and SMNVEV (reference sequence). V lost 10 bases to trimming and J lost 0 bases, with 18 bases between them. CDR3 length: 16 residues. CDR3 in amino acids: CATGRRPNANTGELFF. CDR3 DNA sequence: TGTGCCACCGGCCGGAGGCCTAACGCGAACACCGGGGAGCTGTTTTTT.

V and J are TRBV7-8 and TRBJ2-7, with 14 bases that match TRBD2. From germline, CDR1 is SGHVS and CDR2 FQNEAQ. V trimming: 1 base; J trimming: 5 bases; junction bases outside the gene matches: 4. This CDR3 region has 16 residues. The CDR3 DNA sequence: TGTGCCAGCAGCTTAGAAGGACTAGCGGGAGGTCACGAGCAGTACTTC. The encoded protein is CASSLEGLAGGHEQYF.

This clone was counted only a few times. The genes are TRBV18 and TRBJ1-4, with 9 bases lining up with TRBD1. The CDR3 is 15 amino acids. V lost 5 bases and J lost 7; bases outside the gene matches: 8. CDR1 is KGHSH and CDR2 is LQKENI in the germline V gene. CDR3 amino acids: CASSAGTGLGEKLFF. The CDR3 DNA is TGTGCCAGCTCAGCGGGGACAGGGCTGGGTGAAAAACTGTTTTTT.

CDR3: CASSITGVSSGPQHF. DNA of the CDR3: TGTGCCAGTAGTATTACGGGTGTAAGCAGTGGGCCCCAGCATTTT. This chain links TRBV19 with TRBJ1-5; no clear D. The CDR3 covers 15 residues. Looked up from germline, CDR1 is LNHDA and CDR2 is SQIVND (reference sequence). V was shortened by 3 bases and J by 9 bases, with 18 bases between the two germline ends.

The chain carries TRBV16 and TRBJ1-2; D is undetermined. In germline, CDR1 is KGHSY, CDR2 FQNENV. The CDR3 consists of 17 residues. The ends were cut back, 2 bases at V and 0 bases at J, with 16 bases in the middle. The CDR3 loop reads CASSQSYTIPANYGYTF. CDR3 in DNA: TGTGCCAGCAGCCAAAGTTATACGATCCCAGCTAACTATGGCTACACCTTC. Filled out from reference TRBV16 and TRBJ1-2, the complete variable domain reads GEEVAQTPKHLVRGEGQKAKLYCAPIKGHSYVFWYQQVLKNEFKFLISFQNENVFDETGMPKERFSAKCLPNSPCSLEIQATKLEDSAVYFCASSQSYTIPANYGYTFGSGTRLTVV.

The chain carries TRBV5-1 and TRBJ1-5, with D perhaps matching TRBD1 (5 bases). The CDR3 has 16 residues. V lost 0 bases, J lost 5 bases, and 15 bases lay in between. The V gene's germline CDR1 is SGHRS and CDR2 YFSETQ. The CDR3 DNA reads TGCGCCAGCAGCTTGGACCCGGGGGATCACGATCAGCCCCAGCATTTT. It codes for CASSLDPGDHDQPQHF.

V usage is TRBV19 and J usage is TRBJ2-5; tentative D call: TRBD2 (6 bases). This CDR3 comprises 18 residues. V was cut by 3 bases and J by 1 base, with 21 bases left in between. Germline loops: CDR1 LNHDA, CDR2 SQIVND (reference sequence). The CDR3 is CASSIGLTSAGSQETQYF. CDR3 nucleotides: TGTGCCAGTAGTATTGGTCTTACATCGGCGGGGTCCCAAGAGACCCAGTACTTC.

The V and J genes are TRBV30 and TRBJ2-4; 7 bases match TRBD1. The CDR3 is made up of 19 amino acids. Germline V lookup: CDR1 GTSNPN, CDR2 SVGIG (reference sequence). The ends lost 1 base at V and 0 bases at J; junction bases unmatched: 15. The CDR3 here is CAWSGSFLRQGIAKNIQYF. The CDR3 bases are TGTGCCTGGAGTGGGTCCTTCCTCCGACAGGGAATAGCCAAAAACATTCAGTACTTC.

This clone has only a few counts. V and J are TRBV5-5 and TRBJ1-1; 8 positions match TRBD1. The CDR3 length is 15 residues. J was trimmed by 6 bases and V by 6 bases; bases with no gene match: 13. Germline V gene lookup returns CDR1 SGHKS and CDR2 YYEKEE (reference sequence). The CDR3 region has the DNA TGTGCCAGCACCTTCTCGGAGACAGGGGCCGCTGAAGCTTTCTTT. It is translated as CASTFSETGAAEAFF.

The chain combines TRBV7-3 with TRBJ1-1; weak D call: TRBD1 (5 bases). Trimming stripped 5 bases from V and 2 bases from J, with 15 bases between. The CDR3 is 15 residues long. Germline V gene data show CDR1 as SGHTA and CDR2 as FQGTGA. The CDR3 nucleotides read TGTGCCAGCAGCCCCAATGGACGGACAAACACTGAAGCTTTCTTT. Amino acid sequence: CASSPNGRTNTEAFF. Looking up the rest from reference TRBV7-3 and TRBJ1-1 gives the full variable domain: GAGVSQTPSNKVTEKGKYVELRCDPISGHTALYWYRQSLGQGPEFLIYFQGTGAADDSGLPNDRFFAVRPEGSVSTLKIQRTERGDSAVYLCASSPNGRTNTEAFFGQGTRLTVV.

The chain links TRBV30 to TRBJ2-6; D remains ambiguous. Germline values: CDR1 GTSNPN, CDR2 SVGIG (reference sequence). The CDR3 runs to 13 residues. V lost 5 bases to trimming and J lost 3 bases, with 8 bases between them. CDR3 coding DNA: TGTGCCTGGGACTTAGGTGGGGCCAACGTCCTGACTTTC. It yields the protein CAWDLGGANVLTF.

This clone has more than one count but fewer than ten. The V gene is TRBV6-5, the J gene TRBJ1-5; D remains ambiguous. Germline loops: CDR1 MNHEY, CDR2 SVGAGI. V lost 6 bases and J 9 bases, leaving 15 bases between the germline ends. This CDR3 is 13 amino acids long. The CDR3 spells CASRPLSERPQHF. The CDR3 region has the DNA TGTGCCAGCAGACCTCTATCGGAGAGGCCCCAGCATTTT.

This rearrangement joins TRBV2 to TRBJ1-2; tentative D call: TRBD1 (5 bases). Germline CDR1 is SNHLY and CDR2 is FYNNEI. V was cut by 6 bases and J by 4 bases, with 12 bases left in between. The CDR3 length is 13 residues. CDR3 nucleotide sequence: TGTGCCAGCAGCCCCGACAGCCTCTATGGCTACACCTTC. This sequence encodes CASSPDSLYGYTF. Full variable domain (remainder filled in from reference TRBV2 and TRBJ1-2): EPEVTQTPSHQVTQMGQEVILRCVPISNHLYFYWYRQILGQKVEFLVSFYNNEISEKSEIFDDQFSVERPDGSNFTLKIRSTKLEDSAMYFCASSPDSLYGYTFGSGTRLTVV.

This clone was counted a single time. V usage is TRBV18 and J usage is TRBJ1-1, with unresolved D. Germline lookup yields CDR1 KGHSH and CDR2 LQKENI. The CDR3 is 13 amino acids. Trimming left V 0 bases short and J 5 bases short, with 7 bases between. The CDR3 reads CASSPPVRTEAFF. CDR3 nucleotides: TGTGCCAGCTCACCACCGGTTCGGACTGAAGCTTTCTTT.

Worth noting for this clone: The same CDR3 also results from other DNA sequences found in this sample. CDR3 DNA sequence: TGTGCCAGTTATAGACAGGACTATGGCTACACCTTC. It is translated as CASYRQDYGYTF. The chain employs TRBV19 and TRBJ1-2, with D possibly matching TRBD1 (6 bases). The CDR3 loop spans 12 amino acids. Germline CDR1 is LNHDA and CDR2 is SQIVND (reference sequence). Trimming stripped 8 bases from V and 3 bases from J, with 10 bases between.

V is TRBV2 and J is TRBJ2-7; 7 nucleotides agree with TRBD2. The ends lost 11 bases at V and 4 bases at J; junction bases unmatched: 11. The germline V gene encodes CDR1 SNHLY and CDR2 FYNNEI. The CDR3 spans 13 residues. The CDR3: CAGYREAGYEQYF. CDR3 sequence (DNA): TGTGCCGGATATCGGGAGGCTGGGTACGAGCAGTACTTC.

The chain couples TRBV7-6 to TRBJ1-5; the D gene is possibly TRBD1 (5 bases). The V gene lost 1 base and the J gene lost 1 base, with 8 bases spanning the gap. The CDR3 runs to 15 residues. Germline V lookup: CDR1 SGHVS, CDR2 FNYEAQ. The CDR3 is CASSLEEGSNQPQHF. Here the CDR3 DNA reads TGTGCCAGCAGCTTAGAGGAGGGGAGCAATCAGCCCCAGCATTTT.

This rearrangement joins TRBV4-2 to TRBJ2-1, with TRBD1 identical over 9 bases. The germline gives CDR1 LGHNA, CDR2 YNFKEQ. The CDR3 runs 16 residues. The V gene end was trimmed by 0 bases and the J gene end by 7 bases; junction bases not matched to a gene: 7. In nucleotides, the CDR3 is TGTGCCAGCAGCCAAGAAGGACAGGGGAGTCGGAATGAGCAGTTCTTC. Protein: CASSQEGQGSRNEQFF.

CDR3 nucleotides: TGTGCCAGCAGTGTGACTACCGGGGAGCTGTTTTTT. Residues: CASSVTTGELFF. The rearrangement joins TRBV28 to TRBJ2-2; D is unclear. The germline gives CDR1 MDHEN, CDR2 SYDVKM. CDR3 length: 12 residues. The V end lost 5 bases, the J end lost 5 bases, and 6 bases lay between the germline ends.

The chain recombines TRBV29-1 with TRBJ2-1, with 10 bases matching TRBD2. Germline V gene data show CDR1 as SQVTM and CDR2 as ANQGSEA. Trimming took 6 bases from V and 10 from J; bases not matched to a gene: 0. The CDR3 runs 10 residues. CDR3 amino acids: CSVLAGEQFF. CDR3 sequence (DNA): TGCAGCGTACTAGCGGGAGAGCAGTTCTTC.

The chain is built from TRBV19 and TRBJ2-7; TRBD1 aligns across 8 bases. The CDR3 has 13 residues. The germline CDR1 and CDR2 sequences are LNHDA and SQIVND (reference sequence). With V trimmed by 6 bases and J by 2 bases, 3 bases remained unmatched. The CDR3 coding sequence is TGTGCCAGTAGAATGACAGGGGCCTACGAGCAGTACTTC. Translated, it gives CASRMTGAYEQYF.

J is TRBJ1-3 and V is TRBV28; D is perhaps TRBD1 (6 bases). This CDR3 comprises 15 residues. V was shortened by 6 bases and J by 5 bases, with 17 bases between the two germline ends. Germline CDR1 MDHEN, CDR2 SYDVKM. Here the CDR3 DNA reads TGTGCCAGCAGGGCCCTAGGGGGAACTCGAAACACCATATATTTT. Its protein product is CASRALGGTRNTIYF.

The V gene is TRBV27, the J gene TRBJ2-5; tentative D call: TRBD2 (6 bases). Germline CDR1 is MNHEY and CDR2 is SMNVEV (reference sequence). Between the trimmed V and J ends, which lost 7 bases and 2 bases, there was a span of 17 bases. This CDR3 region has 15 residues. CDR3 loop: CASKYAGTSQETQYF. The DNA for the CDR3 is TGTGCCAGCAAATACGCCGGGACTTCTCAAGAGACCCAGTACTTC.

The chain combines TRBV4-2 with TRBJ2-7; TRBD2 is a possible D gene (6 bases). This CDR3 has 15 amino acids. Trimming shortened V by 0 bases and J by 4 bases, and 13 bases separated the two germline ends. The germline gives CDR1 LGHNA, CDR2 YNFKEQ. The CDR3 region is CASSQERGEPYEQYF. CDR3 sequence (DNA): TGTGCCAGCAGCCAAGAACGCGGGGAGCCTTACGAGCAGTACTTC.